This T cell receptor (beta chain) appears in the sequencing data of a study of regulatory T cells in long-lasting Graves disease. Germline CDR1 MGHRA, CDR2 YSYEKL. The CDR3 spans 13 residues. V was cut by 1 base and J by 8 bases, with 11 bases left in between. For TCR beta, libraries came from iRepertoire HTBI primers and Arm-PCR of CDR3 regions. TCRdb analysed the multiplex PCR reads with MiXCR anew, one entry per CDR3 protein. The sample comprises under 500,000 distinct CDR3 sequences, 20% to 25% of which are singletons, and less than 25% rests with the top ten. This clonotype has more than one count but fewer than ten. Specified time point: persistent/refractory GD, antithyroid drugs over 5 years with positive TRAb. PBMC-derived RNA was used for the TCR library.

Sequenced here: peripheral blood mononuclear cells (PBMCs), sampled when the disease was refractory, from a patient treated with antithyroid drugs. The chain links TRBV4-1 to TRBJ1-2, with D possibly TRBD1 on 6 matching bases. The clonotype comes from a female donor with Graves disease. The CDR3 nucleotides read TGCGCCAGCAGCCAAGTACAGGGATGGGGCTACACCTTC. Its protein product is CASSQVQGWGYTF.